This is a list of T cell receptor beta chains from one sample in a study of neoadjuvant anti-PD-1 for oral cavity cancer. Generated by immunoSEQ multiplex PCR, the TCRdb table keeps only in-frame clones and is missing some. Counted here are some 6,000 clones, around half occurring once; the ten biggest clones make up roughly 7.6%. Specimen: tumor tissue, collected after nivolumab (anti-PD-1) treatment. The source of these receptors is a person aged 35 to 85 with oral cavity squamous cell carcinoma. The CDR3 runs from the conserved cysteine through the conserved F or W. A D gene is named only where the DNA matches it firmly. Clone size, where shown, is once, few, many, or a class for clones that have expanded.

V	J	size	D	DNA	CDR3
TRBV5-4	TRBJ2-1	-	-	TGTGCCAGCAGCCAAGACCTCTCCTACAATGAGCAGTTCTTC	CASSQDLSYNEQFF
TRBV28	TRBJ1-1	few	-	TGTGCCAGCAGTCAGGACACGGCGGAAGCTTTCTTT	CASSQDTAEAFF
TRBV4-1	TRBJ2-5	-	TRBD2	TGCGCCAGCAAGCGGGAGTTGCTTGTGGAGACCCAGTACTTC	CASKRELLVETQYF
TRBV5-8	TRBJ2-2	few	-	TGTGCCATACAGGGCGCGGTTGGAACCGGGGAGCTGTTTTTT	CAIQGAVGTGELFF
TRBV11-2	TRBJ1-1	-	-	TGTGCCAGCAGCCCGAGAACTTCTTCAGAGGACACTGAAGCTTTCTTT	CASSPRTSSEDTEAFF
TRBV9	TRBJ1-4	-	TRBD1	TGTGCCAGCAGCACCCAGGGGGCGCGAGGTGAAAAACTGTTTTTT	CASSTQGARGEKLFF
TRBV7-9	TRBJ2-5	-	-	TGTGCCAGCAGCTTAGGGCCGGACAGTCAAGAGACCCAGTACTTC	CASSLGPDSQETQYF
TRBV18	TRBJ2-7	few	TRBD1	TGTGCCAGCTCGGGACAGGGTGGAAACGAGCAGTACTTC	CASSGQGGNEQYF
TRBV7-2	TRBJ2-5	-	-	TGTGCCAGCAGCTTAGCACGTCAAGAGACCCAGTACTTC	CASSLARQETQYF
TRBV16	TRBJ1-1	-	TRBD1	TGTGCCAGCACCGAAGGGGGGACAGGGGGCGGTGAAGCTTTCTTT	CASTEGGTGGGEAFF
TRBV19	TRBJ2-5	-	TRBD2	TGTGCCAGTAGTACCCTAGCGGGGGGGCGAGAGACCCAGTACTTC	CASSTLAGGRETQYF
TRBV28	TRBJ1-4	-	-	TGTGCCAGCAGTTCCGCTCCCTGGGGTGAAAAACTGTTTTTT	CASSSAPWGEKLFF
TRBV5-1	TRBJ2-1	-	-	TGCGCCAGCAGCTTGAATCAGGGAAGCGTAGGCTCCTACAATGAGCAGTTCTTC	CASSLNQGSVGSYNEQFF
TRBV7-2	TRBJ2-1	-	-	TGTGCCAGCAACCTCGGGGGCTCCTACAATGAGCAGTTCTTC	CASNLGGSYNEQFF
TRBV2	TRBJ2-2	-	-	TGTGCCAGCAGGCGAGATGGACAGACCGGGGAGCTGTTTTTT	CASRRDGQTGELFF
TRBV6-5	TRBJ1-5	few	-	TGTGCCAGCAGTCCACCAGGTAGGGATCAGCCCCAGCATTTT	CASSPPGRDQPQHF
TRBV28	TRBJ2-3	-	TRBD2	TGTGCCAGCAGCCCGCTAGGTGCGCGGGAGGTAGATACGCAGTATTTT	CASSPLGAREVDTQYF
TRBV5-4	TRBJ2-1	-	-	TGTGCCAGCAGCTTGTGGCAGGTCAATGAGCAGTTCTTC	CASSLWQVNEQFF
TRBV14	TRBJ2-2	-	TRBD1	TGTGCCAGCAGCCAGCGGACAGGGCAAGTCGACGGGGAGCTGTTTTTT	CASSQRTGQVDGELFF
TRBV19	TRBJ2-1	few	TRBD1	TGTGCCAGTAGTCCTGGACAGGGGCACTACAATGAGCAGTTCTTC	CASSPGQGHYNEQFF
TRBV15	TRBJ1-1	-	-	TGTGCCACCAGCAGAAGTCAGGAACAGAACACTGAAGCTTTCTTT	CATSRSQEQNTEAFF
TRBV6-4	TRBJ2-1	medium-sized	TRBD1	TGTGCCAGCAGTAGCATCGTTGCGGGGACAGGGGTTGCGAATGAGCAGTTCTTC	CASSSIVAGTGVANEQFF
TRBV5-1	TRBJ1-2	-	-	TGCGCCAGCAGCTTGGGACACCTAAGCTATGGCTACACCTTC	CASSLGHLSYGYTF
TRBV6-5	TRBJ1-2	-	-	TGTGCCAGCAGGCCTCCTAAGGGAACCAACTATGGCTACACCTTC	CASRPPKGTNYGYTF
TRBV5-8	TRBJ2-6	-	-	TGTGCCAGCAGCTTGAGGGGGACGGGCAGCGGGGCCAACGTCCTGACTTTC	CASSLRGTGSGANVLTF
TRBV10-2	TRBJ2-7	-	-	TGCGCCAGTGCCCCCCAGCCCCTGGGCGAGCAGTACTTC	CASAPQPLGEQYF
TRBV28	TRBJ2-1	-	-	TGTGCCAGCAGGGCATGGACCTCTAGCTACAATGAGCAGTTCTTC	CASRAWTSSYNEQFF
TRBV6-5	TRBJ2-7	few	TRBD1	TGTGCCAGCAGGTACCGGGACAGGGCCCACGAGCAGTACTTC	CASRYRDRAHEQYF
TRBV5-6	TRBJ1-5	-	-	TGTGCCAGCAGCTTGGGGACTGGAAGCAATCAGCCCCAGCATTTT	CASSLGTGSNQPQHF
TRBV9	TRBJ2-1	-	TRBD2	TGTGCCAGCAGCTATTCTGGACTAGAGATCACTCTGGACAATGAGCAGTTCTTC	CASSYSGLEITLDNEQFF
TRBV18	TRBJ1-5	few	TRBD1	TGTGCCAGCTCAAAAGACAGGGGGCTTAGCAATCAGCCCCAGCATTTT	CASSKDRGLSNQPQHF
TRBV5-1	TRBJ1-1	few	TRBD1	TGCGCCAGCAGCCCCTCCGAGGGGACAGGGAGTTTTTTTAACACTGAAGCTTTCTTT	CASSPSEGTGSFFNTEAFF
TRBV5-6	TRBJ2-5	-	TRBD1	TGTGCCAGCAGCTTGGCAGGACAGGTTGGGACCCAGTACTTC	CASSLAGQVGTQYF
TRBV9	TRBJ2-1	-	TRBD2	TGTGCCAGCAGCGTAGGCGGGAGCGGAAACAATGAGCAGTTCTTC	CASSVGGSGNNEQFF
TRBV25-1	TRBJ1-1	-	-	TGTGCCAGCAGTGAGGGGGCAGGCACTGAAGCTTTCTTT	CASSEGAGTEAFF
TRBV13	TRBJ1-6	medium-sized	-	TGTGCCAGCAGCCCAGGAAGGGGCTGGGAGAATTCACCCCTCCACTTT	CASSPGRGWENSPLHF
TRBV19	TRBJ1-2	once	-	TGTGCCAGCAAACCTAGTTCAAACCGGGACGCATTAAGGTACACCTTC	CASKPSSNRDALRYTF
TRBV5-1	TRBJ2-7	-	-	TGCGCCAGCAGCTCCGCAAGCGGGCTCCTCTACGAGCAGTACTTC	CASSSASGLLYEQYF
TRBV27	TRBJ2-1	few	-	TGTGCCAGCACCCCGGTGGGCTCCTACAATGAGCAGTTCTTC	CASTPVGSYNEQFF
TRBV12-2	TRBJ1-2	-	-	TGTGCAAGTCGCTTGTTCCCAGGCCATGGCTACACCTTC	CASRLFPGHGYTF
TRBV11-2	TRBJ2-2	-	-	TGTGCCAGCAGCTTAGGACGCGGTATAGGAACCGGGGAGCTGTTTTTT	CASSLGRGIGTGELFF
TRBV29-1	TRBJ2-2	-	-	TGCAGCGGCGGGACGTTCAACACCGGGGAGCTGTTTTTT	CSGGTFNTGELFF
TRBV5-4	TRBJ2-1	-	TRBD2	TGTGCCAGCAGCTTGGGAGCGGGGGCCCCCAATGAGCAGTTCTTC	CASSLGAGAPNEQFF
TRBV7-8	TRBJ2-1	-	-	TGTGCCAGCAGCTTAAGGACGGGAAGCTCCTACAATGAGCAGTTCTTC	CASSLRTGSSYNEQFF
TRBV30	TRBJ2-6	-	TRBD1	TGTGCCTGGAGGGGCCAAGACAGGGCTGGGGCCAACGTCCTGACTTTC	CAWRGQDRAGANVLTF
TRBV6-5	TRBJ1-1	few	TRBD1	TGTGCCAGCAGTTTACAGGGGGCTCTTAACACTGAAGCTTTCTTT	CASSLQGALNTEAFF
TRBV5-1	TRBJ2-3	-	TRBD2	TGCGCCAGCAGCTTGGGACTAGCGGGAGATCACTGGGGCACAGATACGCAGTATTTT	CASSLGLAGDHWGTDTQYF
TRBV25-1	TRBJ1-2	-	-	TGTGCCAGCAGTGGGACTAACTATGGCTACACCTTC	CASSGTNYGYTF
TRBV5-1	TRBJ2-6	few	TRBD1	TGCGCCAGCAGCTCGGACAGGGGGCTTTCTGGGGCCAACGTCCTGACTTTC	CASSSDRGLSGANVLTF
TRBV6-5	TRBJ2-3	few	-	TGTGCCAGCAGTTACTCAGGAGGGGGGACAGATACGCAGTATTTT	CASSYSGGGTDTQYF
TRBV6-5	TRBJ2-6	few	-	TGTGCCAGCAGTGCTTGGGGAGCTGGGGCCAACGTCCTGACTTTC	CASSAWGAGANVLTF
TRBV7-2	TRBJ2-1	-	-	TGTGCCAGCAGCTTAGCGTACAATGAGCAGTTCTTC	CASSLAYNEQFF
TRBV2	TRBJ2-7	few	-	TGTGCCAGCAGATTGCAGGGGAATCCCTTCTACGAGCAGTACTTC	CASRLQGNPFYEQYF
TRBV6-1	TRBJ1-1	-	-	TGTGCCAGCAGGCTGAACACTGAAGCTTTCTTT	CASRLNTEAFF